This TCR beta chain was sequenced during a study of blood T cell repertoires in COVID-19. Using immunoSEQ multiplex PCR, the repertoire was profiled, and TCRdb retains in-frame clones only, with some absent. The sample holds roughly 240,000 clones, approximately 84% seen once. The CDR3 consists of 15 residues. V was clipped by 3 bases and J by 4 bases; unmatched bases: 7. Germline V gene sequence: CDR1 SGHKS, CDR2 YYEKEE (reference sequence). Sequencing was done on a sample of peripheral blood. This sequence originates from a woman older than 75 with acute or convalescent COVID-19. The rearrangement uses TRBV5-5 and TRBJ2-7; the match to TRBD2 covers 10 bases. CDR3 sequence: CASSSRASGGYEQYF. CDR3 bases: TGTGCCAGCAGCTCCCGAGCTAGCGGGGGTTACGAGCAGTACTTC.